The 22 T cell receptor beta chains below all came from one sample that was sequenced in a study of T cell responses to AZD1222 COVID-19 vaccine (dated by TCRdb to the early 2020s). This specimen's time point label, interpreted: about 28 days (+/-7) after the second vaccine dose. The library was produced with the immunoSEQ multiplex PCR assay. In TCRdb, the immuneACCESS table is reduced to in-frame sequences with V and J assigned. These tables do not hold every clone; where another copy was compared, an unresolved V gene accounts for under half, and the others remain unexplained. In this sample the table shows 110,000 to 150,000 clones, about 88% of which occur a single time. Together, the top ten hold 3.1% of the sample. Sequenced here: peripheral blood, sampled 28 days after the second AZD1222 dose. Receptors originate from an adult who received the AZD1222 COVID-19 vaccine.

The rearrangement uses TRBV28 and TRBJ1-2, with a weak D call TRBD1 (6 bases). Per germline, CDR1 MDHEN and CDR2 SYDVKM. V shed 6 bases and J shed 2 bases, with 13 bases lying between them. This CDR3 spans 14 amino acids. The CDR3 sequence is CASRAQGPNYGYTF. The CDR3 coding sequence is TGTGCCAGCAGGGCGCAGGGGCCCAACTATGGCTACACCTTC.

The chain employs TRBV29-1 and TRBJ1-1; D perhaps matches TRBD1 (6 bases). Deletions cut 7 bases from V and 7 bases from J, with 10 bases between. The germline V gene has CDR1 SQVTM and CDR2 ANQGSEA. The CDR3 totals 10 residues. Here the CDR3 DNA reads TGCAGCGGGGGACAAGGTGAAGCTTTCTTT. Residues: CSGGQGEAFF.

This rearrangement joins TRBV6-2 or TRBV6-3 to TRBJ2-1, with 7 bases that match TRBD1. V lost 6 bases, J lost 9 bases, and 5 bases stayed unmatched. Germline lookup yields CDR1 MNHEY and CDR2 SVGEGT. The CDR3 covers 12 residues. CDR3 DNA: TGTGCCAGCAGCCCGACAGGGACTGAGCAGTTCTTC. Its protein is CASSPTGTEQFF.

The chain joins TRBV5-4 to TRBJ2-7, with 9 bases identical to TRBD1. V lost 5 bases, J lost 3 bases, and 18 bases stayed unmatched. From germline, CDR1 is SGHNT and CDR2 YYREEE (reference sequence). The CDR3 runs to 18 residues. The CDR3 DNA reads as TGTGCCAGCAGTTATTGGGATAGTCGGACAGGGGTTTTCTACGAGCAGTACTTC. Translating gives CASSYWDSRTGVFYEQYF.

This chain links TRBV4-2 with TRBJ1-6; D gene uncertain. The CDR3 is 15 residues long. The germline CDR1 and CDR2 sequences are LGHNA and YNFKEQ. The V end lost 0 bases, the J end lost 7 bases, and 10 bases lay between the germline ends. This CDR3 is CASSQDTLANSPLHF. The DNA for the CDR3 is TGTGCCAGCAGCCAAGATACCCTAGCAAATTCACCCCTCCACTTT.

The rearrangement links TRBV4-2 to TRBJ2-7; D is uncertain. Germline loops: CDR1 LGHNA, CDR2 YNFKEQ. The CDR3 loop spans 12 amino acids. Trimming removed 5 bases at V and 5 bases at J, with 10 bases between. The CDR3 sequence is CASSSSGDEQYF. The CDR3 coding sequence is TGTGCCAGCAGCAGCTCTGGGGACGAGCAGTACTTC.

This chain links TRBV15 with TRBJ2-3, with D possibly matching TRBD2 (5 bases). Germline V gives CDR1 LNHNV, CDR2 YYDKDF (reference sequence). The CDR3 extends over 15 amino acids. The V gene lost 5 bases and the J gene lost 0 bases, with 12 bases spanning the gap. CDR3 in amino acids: CATSQKRQSTDTQYF. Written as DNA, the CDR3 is TGTGCCACCAGCCAAAAGCGGCAGAGCACAGATACGCAGTATTTT.

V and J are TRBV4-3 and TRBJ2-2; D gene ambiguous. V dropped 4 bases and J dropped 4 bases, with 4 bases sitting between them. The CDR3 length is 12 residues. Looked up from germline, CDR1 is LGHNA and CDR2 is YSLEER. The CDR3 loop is CASSLLTGELFF. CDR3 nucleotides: TGCGCCAGCAGCCTACTCACCGGGGAGCTGTTTTTT.

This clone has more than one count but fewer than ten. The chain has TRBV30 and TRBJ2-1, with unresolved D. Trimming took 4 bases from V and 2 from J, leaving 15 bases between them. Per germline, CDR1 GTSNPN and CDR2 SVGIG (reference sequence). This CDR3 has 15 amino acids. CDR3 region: CAWKRADDAYNEQFF. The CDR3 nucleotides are TGTGCCTGGAAACGAGCAGATGACGCCTACAATGAGCAGTTCTTC.

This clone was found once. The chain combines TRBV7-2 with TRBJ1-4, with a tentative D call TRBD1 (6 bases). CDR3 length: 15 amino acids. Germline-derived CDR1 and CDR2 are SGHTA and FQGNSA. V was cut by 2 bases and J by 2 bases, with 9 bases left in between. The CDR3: CASSLFGQTNEKLFF. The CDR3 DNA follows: TGTGCCAGCAGCTTATTCGGACAGACTAATGAAAAACTGTTTTTT.

The CDR3 sequence: CASSPLPVAGELFF. Written as DNA, the CDR3 is TGTGCCAGCAGCCCACTCCCAGTGGCCGGGGAGCTGTTTTTT. The chain carries TRBV7-9 and TRBJ2-2; no definite D call. This CDR3 is 14 amino acids long. Looked up from germline, CDR1 is SEHNR and CDR2 is FQNEAQ (reference sequence). V gave up 5 bases and J gave up 6 bases, with 13 bases separating them.

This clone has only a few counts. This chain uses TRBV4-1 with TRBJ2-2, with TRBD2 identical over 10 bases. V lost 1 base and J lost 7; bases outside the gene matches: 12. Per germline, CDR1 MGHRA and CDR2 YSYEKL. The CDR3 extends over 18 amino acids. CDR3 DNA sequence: TGCGCCAGCAGCCAAGCCCAAGGACTAGCGGAGGGGGACGGGGAGCTGTTTTTT. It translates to CASSQAQGLAEGDGELFF.

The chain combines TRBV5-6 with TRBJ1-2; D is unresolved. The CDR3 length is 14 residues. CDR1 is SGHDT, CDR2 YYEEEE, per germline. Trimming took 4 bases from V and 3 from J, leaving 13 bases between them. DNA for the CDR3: TGTGCCAGCAGCACCTACTGGAGGGACTATGGCTACACCTTC. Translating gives CASSTYWRDYGYTF.

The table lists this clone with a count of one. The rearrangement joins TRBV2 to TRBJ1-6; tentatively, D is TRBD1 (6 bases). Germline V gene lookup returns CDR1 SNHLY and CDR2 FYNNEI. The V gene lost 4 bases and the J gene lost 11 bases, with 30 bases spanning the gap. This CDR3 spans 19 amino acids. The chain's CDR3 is CASSVYERLQGAAGTPLHF. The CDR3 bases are TGTGCCAGCAGTGTGTATGAGCGATTACAGGGCGCCGCGGGAACACCCCTCCACTTT.

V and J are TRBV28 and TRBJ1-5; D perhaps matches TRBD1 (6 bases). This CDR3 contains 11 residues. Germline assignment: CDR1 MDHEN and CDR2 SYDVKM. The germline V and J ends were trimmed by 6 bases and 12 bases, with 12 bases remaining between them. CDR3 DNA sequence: TGTGCCAGCAGCCGAGACAGGAGCCAGCATTTT. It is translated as CASSRDRSQHF.

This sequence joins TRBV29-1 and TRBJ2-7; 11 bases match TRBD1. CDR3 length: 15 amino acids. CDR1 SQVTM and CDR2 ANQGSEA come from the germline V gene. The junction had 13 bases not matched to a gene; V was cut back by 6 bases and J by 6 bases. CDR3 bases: TGCAGCGTCGCGGGGACAGGGGGACCGTGGGGCGAGCAGTACTTC. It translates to CSVAGTGGPWGEQYF.

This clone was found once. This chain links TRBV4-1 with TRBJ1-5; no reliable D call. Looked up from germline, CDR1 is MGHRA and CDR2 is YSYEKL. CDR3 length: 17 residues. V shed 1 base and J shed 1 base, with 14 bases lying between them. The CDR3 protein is CASSQAPTSGSNQPQHF. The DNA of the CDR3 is TGCGCCAGCAGCCAAGCCCCCACGTCGGGAAGCAATCAGCCCCAGCATTTT.

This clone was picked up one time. The DNA for the CDR3 is TGTGCCAGCAGTCCTCCACGGCGTTATGGCTACACCTTC. Translation gives CASSPPRRYGYTF. The chain is built from TRBV12-3 or TRBV12-4 and TRBJ1-2; D ambiguous. The CDR3 totals 13 residues. Trimming cost V 5 bases and J 5 bases, with 12 bases left between them.

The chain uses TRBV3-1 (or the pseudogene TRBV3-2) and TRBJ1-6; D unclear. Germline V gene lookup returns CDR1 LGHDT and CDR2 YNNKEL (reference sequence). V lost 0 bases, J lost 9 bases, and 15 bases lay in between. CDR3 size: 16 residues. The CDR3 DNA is TGTGCCAGCAGCCAAGATCTTGGTCCTGCCAGTTCACCCCTCCACTTT. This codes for CASSQDLGPASSPLHF.

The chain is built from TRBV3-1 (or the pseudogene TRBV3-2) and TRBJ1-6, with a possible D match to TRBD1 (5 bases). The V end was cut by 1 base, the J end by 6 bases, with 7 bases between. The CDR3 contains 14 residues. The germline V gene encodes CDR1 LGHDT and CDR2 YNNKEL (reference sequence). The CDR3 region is CASSQGTGNSPLHF. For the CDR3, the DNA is TGTGCCAGCAGCCAAGGTACAGGTAATTCACCCCTCCACTTT.

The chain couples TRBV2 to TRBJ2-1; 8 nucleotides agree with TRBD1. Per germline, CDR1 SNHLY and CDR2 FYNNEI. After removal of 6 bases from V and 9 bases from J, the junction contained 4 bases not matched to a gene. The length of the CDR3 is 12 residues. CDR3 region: CASSGQGAEQFF. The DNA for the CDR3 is TGTGCCAGCAGCGGCCAGGGGGCTGAGCAGTTCTTC. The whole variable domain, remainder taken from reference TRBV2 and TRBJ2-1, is EPEVTQTPSHQVTQMGQEVILRCVPISNHLYFYWYRQILGQKVEFLVSFYNNEISEKSEIFDDQFSVERPDGSNFTLKIRSTKLEDSAMYFCASSGQGAEQFFGPGTRLTVL.

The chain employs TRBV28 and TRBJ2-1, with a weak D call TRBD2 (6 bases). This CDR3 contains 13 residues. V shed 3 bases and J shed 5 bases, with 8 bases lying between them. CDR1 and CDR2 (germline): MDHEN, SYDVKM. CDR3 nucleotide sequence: TGTGCCAGCAGTTTCCGACTAGACAATGAGCAGTTCTTC. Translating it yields CASSFRLDNEQFF.